This entry describes one T cell receptor (beta chain). The sample comes from a study of blood T cell repertoires in COVID-19. Study as a whole: Material from acute and convalescent COVID-19 was sourced from the United States, Italy and Spain. In each case, the material was cDNA or gDNA derived from T cells, B-cell-depleted T cells, or PBMCs.

Original data processing: By means of reference gene primer amplification, nucleated cell counts were estimated. The data were produced by immunoSEQ multiplex PCR, yet TCRdb's version contains in-frame clones alone and is incomplete. That table supplies the V and J calls and clone size; D and trimming were determined from the DNA. The data show approximately 58,000 clones, with 84% seen just once and around 5.9% held by the top ten. This receptor was obtained from a woman aged 55-75 years with acute or convalescent COVID-19. Material: peripheral blood.

CDR3 DNA sequence: TGTGCCAGTAGTATGGGACAGCCTAAGAGCTCCTATAATTCACCCCTCCACTTT. Translated: CASSMGQPKSSYNSPLHF. This chain connects TRBV19 to TRBJ1-6; 7 bases agree with TRBD1. V shed 3 bases and J 0 bases; nucleotides not matched to a gene: 8. CDR3 length equals 18 residues. Germline V CDR1 and CDR2: LNHDA, SQIVND (reference sequence).